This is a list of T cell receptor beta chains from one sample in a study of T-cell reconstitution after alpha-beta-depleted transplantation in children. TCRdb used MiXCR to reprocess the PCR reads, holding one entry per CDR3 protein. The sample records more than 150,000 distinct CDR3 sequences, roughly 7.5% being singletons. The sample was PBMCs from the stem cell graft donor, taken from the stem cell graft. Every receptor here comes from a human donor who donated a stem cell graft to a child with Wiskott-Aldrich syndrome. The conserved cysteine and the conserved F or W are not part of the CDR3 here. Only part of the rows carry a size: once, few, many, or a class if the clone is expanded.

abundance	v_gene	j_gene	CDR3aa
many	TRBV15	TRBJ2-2	ATNRDSLTGELF
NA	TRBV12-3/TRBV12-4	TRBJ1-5	ASSFRGQPQH
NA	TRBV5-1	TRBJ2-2	ASSASGGPGELF
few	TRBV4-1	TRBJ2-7	ASSRQGSSYEQY
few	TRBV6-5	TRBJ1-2	ASSYPTRDMHGYT
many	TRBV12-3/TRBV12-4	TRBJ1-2	ASSLGTGTGYT
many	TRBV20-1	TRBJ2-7	SARLAGGPYEQY
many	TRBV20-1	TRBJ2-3	SARRGTHYTDTQY
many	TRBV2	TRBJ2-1	ASSATGLAGGTNEQF
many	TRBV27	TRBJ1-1	ASSSDSGARTEAF
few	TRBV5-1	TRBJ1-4	ASSLGGGDEKLF
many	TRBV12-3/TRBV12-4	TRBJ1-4	ASRINRGPGEKLF
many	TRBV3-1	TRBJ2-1	ASSSGVGQGTNEQF
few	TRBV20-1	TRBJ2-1	SARRDYSYNEQF